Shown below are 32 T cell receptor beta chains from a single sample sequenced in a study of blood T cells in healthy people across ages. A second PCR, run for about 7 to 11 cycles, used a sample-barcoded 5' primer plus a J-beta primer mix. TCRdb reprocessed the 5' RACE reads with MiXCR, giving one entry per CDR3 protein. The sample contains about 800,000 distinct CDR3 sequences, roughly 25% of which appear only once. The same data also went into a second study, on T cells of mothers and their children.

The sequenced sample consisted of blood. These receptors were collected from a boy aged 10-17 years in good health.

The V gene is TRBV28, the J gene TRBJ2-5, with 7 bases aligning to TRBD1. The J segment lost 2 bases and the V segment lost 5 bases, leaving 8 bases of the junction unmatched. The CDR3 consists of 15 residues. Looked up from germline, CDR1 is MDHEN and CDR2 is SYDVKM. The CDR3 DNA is TGTGCCAGCAGTCATCAGGACAGGAAACAAGAGACCCAGTACTTC. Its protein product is CASSHQDRKQETQYF.

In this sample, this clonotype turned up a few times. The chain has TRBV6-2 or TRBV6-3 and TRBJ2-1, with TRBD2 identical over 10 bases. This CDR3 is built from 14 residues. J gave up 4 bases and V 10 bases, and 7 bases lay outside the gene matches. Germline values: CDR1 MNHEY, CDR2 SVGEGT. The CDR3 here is CANSGTSEYNEQFF. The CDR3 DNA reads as TGTGCCAACAGCGGGACTAGCGAATACAATGAGCAGTTCTTC.

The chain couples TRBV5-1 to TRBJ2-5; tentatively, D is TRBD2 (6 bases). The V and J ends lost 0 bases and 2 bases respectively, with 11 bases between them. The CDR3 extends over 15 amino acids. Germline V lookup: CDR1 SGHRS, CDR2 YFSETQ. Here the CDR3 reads CASSLGLGRQETQYF. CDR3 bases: TGCGCCAGCAGCTTGGGATTGGGGAGGCAAGAGACCCAGTACTTC.

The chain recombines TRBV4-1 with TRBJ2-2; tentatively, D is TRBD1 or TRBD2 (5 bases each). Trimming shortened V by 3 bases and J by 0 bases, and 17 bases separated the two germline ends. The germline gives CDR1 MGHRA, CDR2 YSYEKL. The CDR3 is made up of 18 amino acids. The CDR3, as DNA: TGCGCCAGCAGCCACCGCGACCCTGGGACCACGAACACCGGGGAGCTGTTTTTT. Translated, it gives CASSHRDPGTTNTGELFF.

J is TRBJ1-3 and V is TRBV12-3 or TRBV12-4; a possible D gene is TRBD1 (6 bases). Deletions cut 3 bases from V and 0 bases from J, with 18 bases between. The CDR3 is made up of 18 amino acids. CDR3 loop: CASSLGIKQGSSGNTIYF. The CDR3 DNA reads TGTGCCAGCAGTTTGGGCATTAAACAGGGATCCTCTGGAAACACCATATATTTT.

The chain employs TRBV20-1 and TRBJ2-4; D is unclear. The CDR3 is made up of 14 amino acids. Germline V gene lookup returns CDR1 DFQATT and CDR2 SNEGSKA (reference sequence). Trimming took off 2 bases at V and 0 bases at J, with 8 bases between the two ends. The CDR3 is CSARQTLAKNIQYF. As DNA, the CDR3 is TGCAGTGCTAGACAGACCTTAGCCAAAAACATTCAGTACTTC.

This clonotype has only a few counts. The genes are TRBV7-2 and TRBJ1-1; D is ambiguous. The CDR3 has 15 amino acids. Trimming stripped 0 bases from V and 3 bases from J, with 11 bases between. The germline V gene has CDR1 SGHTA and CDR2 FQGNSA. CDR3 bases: TGTGCCAGCAGCTTAGCGCTCCTAAGCTACACTGAAGCTTTCTTT. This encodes CASSLALLSYTEAFF.

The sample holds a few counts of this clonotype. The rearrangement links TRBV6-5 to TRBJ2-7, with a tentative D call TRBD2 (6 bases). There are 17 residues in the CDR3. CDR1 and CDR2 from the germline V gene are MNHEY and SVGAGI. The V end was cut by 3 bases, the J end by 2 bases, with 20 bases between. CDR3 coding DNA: TGTGCCAGCAGTTATTCCCCCTTACACAGGACTACCTACGAGCAGTACTTC. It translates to CASSYSPLHRTTYEQYF.

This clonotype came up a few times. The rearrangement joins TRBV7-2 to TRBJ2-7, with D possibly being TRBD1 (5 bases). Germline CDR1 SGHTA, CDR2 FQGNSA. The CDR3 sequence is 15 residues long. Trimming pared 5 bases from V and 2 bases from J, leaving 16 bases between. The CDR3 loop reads CASSPRQRTPYEQYF. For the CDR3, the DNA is TGTGCCAGCAGCCCTCGACAGAGGACCCCCTACGAGCAGTACTTC. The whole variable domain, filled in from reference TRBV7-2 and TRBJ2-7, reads GAGVSQSPSNKVTEKGKDVELRCDPISGHTALYWYRQSLGQGLEFLIYFQGNSAPDKSGLPSDRFSAERTGGSVSTLTIQRTQQEDSAVYLCASSPRQRTPYEQYFGPGTRLTVT.

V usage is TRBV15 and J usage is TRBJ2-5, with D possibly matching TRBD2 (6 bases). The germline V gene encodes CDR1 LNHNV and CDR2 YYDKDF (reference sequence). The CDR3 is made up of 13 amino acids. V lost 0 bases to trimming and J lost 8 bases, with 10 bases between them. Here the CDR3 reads CATSRDRDSTQYF. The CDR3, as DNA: TGTGCCACCAGCAGAGACAGGGACTCTACCCAGTACTTC.

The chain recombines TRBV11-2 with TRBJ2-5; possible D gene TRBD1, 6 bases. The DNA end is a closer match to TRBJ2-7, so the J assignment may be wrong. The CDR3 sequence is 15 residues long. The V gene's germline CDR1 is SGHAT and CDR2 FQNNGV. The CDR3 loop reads CASRFILRGNYEQYF. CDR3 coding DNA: TGTGCCAGCAGGTTTATCTTGAGGGGGAACTACGAGCAGTACTTC.

CDR3 bases: TGCAGTGCTGGTTGGCGGACTAGCGGGCTCACAGATACGCAGTATTTT. This encodes CSAGWRTSGLTDTQYF. This chain joins TRBV20-1 and TRBJ2-3; 11 bases align to TRBD2. The V gene's germline CDR1 is DFQATT and CDR2 SNEGSKA (reference sequence). The J segment lost 2 bases and the V segment lost 5 bases, leaving 9 bases of the junction unmatched. The CDR3 sequence is 16 residues long.

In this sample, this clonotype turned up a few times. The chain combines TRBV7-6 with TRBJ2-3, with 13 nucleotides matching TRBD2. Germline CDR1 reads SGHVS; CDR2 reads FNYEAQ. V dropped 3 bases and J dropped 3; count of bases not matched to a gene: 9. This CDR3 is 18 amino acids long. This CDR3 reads CASSFWGGLAGETDTQYF. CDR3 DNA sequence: TGTGCCAGCAGCTTCTGGGGTGGACTAGCGGGGGAGACAGATACGCAGTATTTT.

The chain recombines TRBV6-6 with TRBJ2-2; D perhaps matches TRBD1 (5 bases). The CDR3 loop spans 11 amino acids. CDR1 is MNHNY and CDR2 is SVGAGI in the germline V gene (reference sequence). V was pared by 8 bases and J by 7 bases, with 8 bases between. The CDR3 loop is CASQGNGELFF. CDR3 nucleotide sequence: TGTGCCAGCCAGGGTAACGGGGAGCTGTTTTTT.

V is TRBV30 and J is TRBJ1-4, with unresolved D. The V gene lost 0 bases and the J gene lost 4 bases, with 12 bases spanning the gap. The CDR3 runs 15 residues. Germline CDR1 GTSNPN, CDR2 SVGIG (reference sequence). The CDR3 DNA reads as TGTGCCTGGAGTGTAAGAAGGGCCGTTAATGAAAAACTGTTTTTT. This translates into CAWSVRRAVNEKLFF.

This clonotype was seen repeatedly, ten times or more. The CDR3 loop reads CASSLRDTSTDTQYF. In DNA form, the CDR3 reads TGTGCCAGCAGCCTCCGGGACACTAGCACAGATACGCAGTATTTT. The J gene is TRBJ2-3, the V gene TRBV13; D may be TRBD1 (6 bases). The V gene lost 5 bases and the J gene lost 0 bases, with 12 bases spanning the gap. Germline CDR1 reads PRHDT; CDR2 reads FYEKMQ (reference sequence). The CDR3 runs to 15 residues. Looking up the rest from reference TRBV13 and TRBJ2-3 gives the full variable domain: AAGVIQSPRHLIKEKRETATLKCYPIPRHDTVYWYQQGPGQDPQFLISFYEKMQSDKGSIPDRFSAQQFSDYHSELNMSSLELGDSALYFCASSLRDTSTDTQYFGPGTRLTVL.

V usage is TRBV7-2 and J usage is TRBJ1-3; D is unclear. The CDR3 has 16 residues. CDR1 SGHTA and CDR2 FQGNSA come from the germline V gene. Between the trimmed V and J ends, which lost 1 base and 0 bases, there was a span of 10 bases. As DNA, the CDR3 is TGTGCCAGCAGCTTAGAGCATCACAGCTCTGGAAACACCATATATTTT. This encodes CASSLEHHSSGNTIYF.

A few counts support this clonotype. The CDR3: CASSQDLVFLAEQFF. CDR3 coding DNA: TGTGCCAGCAGCCAAGATCTGGTCTTTCTGGCAGAGCAGTTCTTC. This rearrangement joins TRBV3-1 to TRBJ2-5; D gene unclear. TRBJ2-1 explains the end of the DNA better; the J call may be wrong. The CDR3 spans 15 residues. Germline CDR1 is LGHDT and CDR2 is YNNKEL (reference sequence).

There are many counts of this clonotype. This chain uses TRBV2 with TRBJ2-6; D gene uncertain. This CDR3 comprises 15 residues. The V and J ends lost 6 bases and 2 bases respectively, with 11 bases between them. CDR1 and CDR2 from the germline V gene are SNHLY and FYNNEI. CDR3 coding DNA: TGTGCCAGCAGGGCGGACGGAGCTGGGGCCAACGTCCTGACTTTC. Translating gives CASRADGAGANVLTF.

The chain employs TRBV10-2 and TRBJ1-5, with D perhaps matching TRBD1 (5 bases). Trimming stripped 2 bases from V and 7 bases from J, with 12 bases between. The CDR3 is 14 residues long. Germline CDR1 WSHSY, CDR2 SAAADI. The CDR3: CASSEGQGLQPQHF. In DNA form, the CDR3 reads TGCGCCAGCAGTGAGGGGCAGGGCCTGCAGCCCCAGCATTTT.

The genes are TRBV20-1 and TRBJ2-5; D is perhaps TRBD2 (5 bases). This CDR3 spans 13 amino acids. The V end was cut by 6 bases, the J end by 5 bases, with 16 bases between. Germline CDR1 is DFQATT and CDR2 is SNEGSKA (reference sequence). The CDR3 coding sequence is TGCAGTGCACAAGACGGAGGCGGGGAGACCCAGTACTTC. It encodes CSAQDGGGETQYF.

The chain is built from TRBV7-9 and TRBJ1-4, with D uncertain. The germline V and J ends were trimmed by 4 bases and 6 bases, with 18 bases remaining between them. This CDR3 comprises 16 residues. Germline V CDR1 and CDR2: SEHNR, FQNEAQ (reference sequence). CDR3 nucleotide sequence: TGTGCCAGCAGCTCGCCCCCCAATAAGTTAGATGAAAAACTGTTTTTT. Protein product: CASSSPPNKLDEKLFF.

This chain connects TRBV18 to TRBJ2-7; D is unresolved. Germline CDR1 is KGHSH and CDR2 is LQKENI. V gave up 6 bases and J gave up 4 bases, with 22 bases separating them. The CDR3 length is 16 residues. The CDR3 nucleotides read TGTGCCAGCTCCGCTAATCACGGAAAATACTATTACGAGCAGTACTTC. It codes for CASSANHGKYYYEQYF.

DNA of the CDR3: TGTGCCAGCAGCCAAGATGTGGTAGCGGGGGGGCAAGTAGATACGCAGTATTTT. This translates into CASSQDVVAGGQVDTQYF. V gene TRBV3-1 combines with J gene TRBJ2-3, with 11 bases matching TRBD2. Germline CDR1 and CDR2: LGHDT and YNNKEL (reference sequence). CDR3 size: 18 residues. J lost 5 bases, V lost 0 bases, and 10 bases had no gene match.

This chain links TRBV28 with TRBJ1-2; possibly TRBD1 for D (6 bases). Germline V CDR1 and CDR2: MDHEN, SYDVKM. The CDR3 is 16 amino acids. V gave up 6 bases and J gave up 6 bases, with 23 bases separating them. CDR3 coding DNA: TGTGCCAGCAGGACAGGACAGCCCGGTTCTTTCAATGGCTACACCTTC. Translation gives CASRTGQPGSFNGYTF.

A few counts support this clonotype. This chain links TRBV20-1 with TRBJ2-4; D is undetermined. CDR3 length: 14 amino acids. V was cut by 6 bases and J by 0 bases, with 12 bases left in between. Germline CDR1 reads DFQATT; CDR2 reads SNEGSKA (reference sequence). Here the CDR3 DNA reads TGCAGTGCCCACCCCGAAGTAGCCAAAAACATTCAGTACTTC. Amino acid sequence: CSAHPEVAKNIQYF.

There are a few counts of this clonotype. This chain's CDR3 is CSATGRSSYEQYF. In DNA, the CDR3 is TGCAGTGCCACCGGCAGGAGCTCCTACGAGCAGTACTTC. The chain has TRBV20-1 and TRBJ2-7; D call uncertain. There are 13 residues in the CDR3. Between the trimmed V and J ends, which lost 6 bases and 0 bases, there was a span of 12 bases. Germline CDR1 DFQATT, CDR2 SNEGSKA (reference sequence).

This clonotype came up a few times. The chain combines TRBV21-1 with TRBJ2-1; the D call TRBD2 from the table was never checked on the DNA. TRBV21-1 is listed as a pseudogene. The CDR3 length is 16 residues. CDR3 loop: CASSKAGTSGRYEQFF. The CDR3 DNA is TGTGCCAGCAGCAAAGCCGGGACTAGCGGGAGGTATGAGCAGTTCTTC.

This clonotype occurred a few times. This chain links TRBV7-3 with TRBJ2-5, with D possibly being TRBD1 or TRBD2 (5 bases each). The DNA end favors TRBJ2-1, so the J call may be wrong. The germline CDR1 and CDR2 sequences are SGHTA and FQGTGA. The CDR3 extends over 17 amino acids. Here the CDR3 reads CASSGQPGPAPGSEQFF. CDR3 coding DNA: TGTGCCAGCAGCGGTCAACCGGGACCAGCCCCGGGAAGTGAGCAGTTCTTC.

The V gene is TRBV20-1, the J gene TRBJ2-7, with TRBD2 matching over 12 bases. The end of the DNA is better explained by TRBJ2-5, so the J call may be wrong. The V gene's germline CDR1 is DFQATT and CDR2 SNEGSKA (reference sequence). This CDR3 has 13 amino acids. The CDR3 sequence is CSSTSGSGETQYF. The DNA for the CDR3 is TGCAGTTCGACTAGCGGGAGTGGAGAGACCCAGTACTTC.

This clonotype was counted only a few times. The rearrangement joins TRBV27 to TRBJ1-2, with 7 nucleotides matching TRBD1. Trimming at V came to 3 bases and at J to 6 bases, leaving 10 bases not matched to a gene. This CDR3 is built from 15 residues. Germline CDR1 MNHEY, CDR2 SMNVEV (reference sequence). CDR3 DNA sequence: TGTGCCAGCAGTTTCGTCCCGACAGGGACAGATGGCTACACCTTC. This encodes CASSFVPTGTDGYTF.

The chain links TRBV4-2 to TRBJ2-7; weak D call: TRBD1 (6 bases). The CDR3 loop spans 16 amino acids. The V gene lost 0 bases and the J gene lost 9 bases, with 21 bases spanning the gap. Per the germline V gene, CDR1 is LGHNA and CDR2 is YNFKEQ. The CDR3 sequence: CASSQELGTSSYRQYF. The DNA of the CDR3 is TGTGCCAGCAGCCAAGAGCTGGGGACAAGCTCCTACAGGCAGTACTTC.